Listed here is a single T cell receptor beta chain. The antigen is not known. The sample originates from a study of blood T cells in healthy people across ages. Broader study findings: Age showed a roughly linear inverse relationship with TCR beta diversity per million T cells. Diversity figures based on one million T cells were deemed too low.

No fewer than 7 million PBMCs went into each sample. Germline CDR1 is SGHTA and CDR2 is FQGNSA. The CDR3 loop spans 15 amino acids. Trimming stripped 5 bases from V and 3 bases from J, with 16 bases between. A J-beta primer mix and a sample-barcoded 5' primer were used in a second PCR of roughly 7 to 12 cycles. TCRdb re-derived calls from the 5' RACE reads in MiXCR, one entry per CDR3 protein. In the table there are around 650,000 distinct CDR3 sequences, 40% to 45% of which are singletons. Sequencing input: blood. The origin of this receptor is a man older than 75 in good health. This chain joins TRBV7-2 and TRBJ1-1; D may be TRBD1 (5 bases). The CDR3 reads CASSQGLGRDTEAFF. For the CDR3, the DNA is TGTGCCAGCAGCCAGGGACTCGGACGGGACACTGAAGCTTTCTTT.